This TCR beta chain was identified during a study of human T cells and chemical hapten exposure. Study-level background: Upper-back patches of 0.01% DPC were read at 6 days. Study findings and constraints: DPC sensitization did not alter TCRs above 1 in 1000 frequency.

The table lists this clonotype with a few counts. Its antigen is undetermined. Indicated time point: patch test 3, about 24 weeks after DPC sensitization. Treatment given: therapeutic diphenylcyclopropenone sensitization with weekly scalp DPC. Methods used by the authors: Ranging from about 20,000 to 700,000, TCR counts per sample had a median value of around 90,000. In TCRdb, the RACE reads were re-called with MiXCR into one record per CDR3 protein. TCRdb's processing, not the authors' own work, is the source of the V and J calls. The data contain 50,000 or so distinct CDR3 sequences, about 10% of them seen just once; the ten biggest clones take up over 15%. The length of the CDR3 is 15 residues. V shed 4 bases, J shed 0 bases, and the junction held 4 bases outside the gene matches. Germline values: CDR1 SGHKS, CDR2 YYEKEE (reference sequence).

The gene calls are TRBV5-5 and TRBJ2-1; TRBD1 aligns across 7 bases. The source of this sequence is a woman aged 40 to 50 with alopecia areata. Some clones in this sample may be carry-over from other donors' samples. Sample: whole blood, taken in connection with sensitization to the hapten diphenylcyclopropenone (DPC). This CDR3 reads CASSRGQDSYNEQFF. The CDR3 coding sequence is TGTGCCAGCAGCCGAGGACAGGACTCCTACAATGAGCAGTTCTTC.